This paragraph reports one T cell receptor (beta chain). The table came from immunoSEQ multiplex PCR; TCRdb's copy has only in-frame clones and leaves some out. The table has tens of thousands of clones, around 90% seen once. These data belong to a study of T cell responses to AZD1222 COVID-19 vaccine. Between the trimmed V and J ends, which lost 5 bases and 5 bases, there was a span of 6 bases. The CDR3 covers 11 residues. In germline, CDR1 is SGHNT, CDR2 YENEEA. The V gene is TRBV11-3, the J gene TRBJ1-2; D unresolved. This clonotype originated in an adult in good health. Source: peripheral blood, taken on day 0 of AZD1222 vaccination. CDR3 bases: TGTGCCAGCAGCCCTCCATATGGCTACACCTTC. It encodes CASSPPYGYTF. Based on the CDR3 plus reference TRBV11-3 and TRBJ1-2, the full variable domain is EAGVVQSPRYKIIEKKQPVAFWCNPISGHNTLYWYLQNLGQGPELLIRYENEEAVDDSQLPKDRFSAERLKGVDSTLKIQPAELGDSAVYLCASSPPYGYTFGSGTRLTVV.